This T cell receptor beta chain was found in a study of T cells expressing NK-cell markers. For each CDR3 protein, TCRdb gives one entry from its re-call of the 5' RACE reads, without DNA. The sample holds about 150,000 distinct CDR3 sequences. The CDR3 contains 14 residues. The sequencing sample was made of blood T cells: a sorted CD56 or NKG2C T cell subset, CD4+ or CD8+ T cells, or bulk PBMC T cells (not recorded which). This receptor was identified in a man aged 18 to 30 in good health. This chain links TRBV12-3 or TRBV12-4 with TRBJ2-7. The chain's CDR3 is CASAASLKFYEQYF.